Following are 12 T cell receptor beta chains from one sample sequenced in a study of blood T cell repertoires in COVID-19. Measured with immunoSEQ multiplex PCR; TCRdb has only the in-frame clones, and not every one. There are approximately 350,000 clones in the sample; about 90% occur only once, and roughly 1.2% lies in the top ten. The sample consisted of peripheral blood. All receptors come from a man aged 40-50 years with acute or convalescent COVID-19.

CDR3 sequence: CASSSGQTNTEAFF. DNA for the CDR3: TGTGCCAGCAGTTCAGGACAGACCAACACTGAAGCTTTCTTT. V gene TRBV28 combines with J gene TRBJ1-1; TRBD1 is a possible D gene (6 bases). CDR1 and CDR2 from the germline V gene are MDHEN and SYDVKM. The CDR3 contains 14 residues. Trimming stripped 4 bases from V and 2 bases from J, with 11 bases between.

The chain carries TRBV5-4 and TRBJ2-7, with 10 positions matching TRBD2. This CDR3 has 14 residues. Per germline, CDR1 SGHNT and CDR2 YYREEE (reference sequence). The trim removed 3 bases at V and 0 bases at J, leaving 0 bases unmatched. The chain's CDR3 is CASSSSGSSYEQYF. For the CDR3, the DNA is TGTGCCAGCAGCTCTAGCGGGAGCTCCTACGAGCAGTACTTC.

The CDR3 nucleotides read TGCAGCGTAGGGAGCTCTGGGGCCAACGTCCTGACTTTC. The encoded protein is CSVGSSGANVLTF. V gene TRBV29-1 combines with J gene TRBJ2-6; D possibly corresponds to TRBD2 (5 bases). CDR1 is SQVTM and CDR2 is ANQGSEA in the germline V gene. The V and J ends lost 6 bases and 0 bases respectively, with 6 bases between them. The length of the CDR3 is 13 residues.

The chain combines TRBV3-1 (or the pseudogene TRBV3-2) with TRBJ2-5; 9 bases map to TRBD2. With 4 bases clipped from V and 5 bases from J, the junction kept 11 bases outside the gene matches. Germline assignment: CDR1 LGHDT and CDR2 YNNKEL (reference sequence). The length of the CDR3 is 16 residues. The CDR3: CASSPQREVIDETQYF. CDR3 DNA sequence: TGTGCCAGCAGCCCCCAGCGGGAGGTGATAGATGAGACCCAGTACTTC.

This clone was observed a handful of times. The rearrangement links TRBV10-1 to TRBJ1-5; D may be TRBD1 (6 bases). The germline gives CDR1 WNHNN, CDR2 SYGVQD (reference sequence). The ends were cut back, 9 bases at V and 1 base at J, with 13 bases in the middle. This CDR3 is built from 14 residues. The CDR3 DNA sequence: TGCGCCAGGAGGGGACACACGAGCAATCAGCCCCAGCATTTT. Its translation: CARRGHTSNQPQHF.

The V call is TRBV5-1, the J call TRBJ2-1; 8 bases match TRBD2. The CDR3 sequence is 16 residues long. Germline trimming cut 3 bases from V and 0 bases from J; bases unmatched to any gene: 5. Germline loops: CDR1 SGHRS, CDR2 YFSETQ. The CDR3 sequence is CASSSQSGGSYNEQFF. The DNA for the CDR3 is TGCGCCAGCAGCTCACAAAGCGGGGGCTCCTACAATGAGCAGTTCTTC.

CDR3 sequence reads: CASSKGQGIHEQYF. CDR3 DNA: TGTGCCAGTAGTAAGGGACAGGGGATCCACGAGCAGTACTTC. The chain uses TRBV19 and TRBJ2-7, with 10 bases fitting TRBD1. CDR1 is LNHDA, CDR2 SQIVND, per germline (reference sequence). This CDR3 region has 14 residues. V lost 4 bases, J lost 5 bases, and 5 bases stayed unmatched.

The chain joins TRBV7-3 to TRBJ2-3; TRBD2 aligns across 7 bases. The germline gives CDR1 SGHTA, CDR2 FQGTGA. CDR3 length: 15 residues. V lost 3 bases, J lost 2 bases, and 5 bases stayed unmatched. The chain's CDR3 is CASSLSAGVTDTQYF. CDR3 coding DNA: TGTGCCAGCAGCTTGTCGGCGGGGGTCACAGATACGCAGTATTTT.

This clone was counted between two and nine times. V is TRBV7-9 and J is TRBJ1-1; D call uncertain. The germline CDR1 and CDR2 sequences are SEHNR and FQNEAQ (reference sequence). V lost 7 bases to trimming and J lost 2 bases, with 14 bases between them. The CDR3 spans 14 residues. CDR3 loop: CASTGRLLNTEAFF. As DNA, the CDR3 is TGTGCCAGCACCGGGAGGCTGCTCAACACTGAAGCTTTCTTT.

This clone came up a few times. This sequence joins TRBV5-1 and TRBJ1-1, with D perhaps matching TRBD1 (5 bases). Per germline, CDR1 SGHRS and CDR2 YFSETQ. The CDR3 runs to 12 residues. V was clipped by 5 bases and J by 4 bases, with 9 bases between them. The CDR3 region has the DNA TGCGCCAGCAGTATCCAGGGCACTGAAGCTTTCTTT. Its protein is CASSIQGTEAFF. The variable domain in full, completed from reference TRBV5-1 and TRBJ1-1, reads KAGVTQTPRYLIKTRGQQVTLSCSPISGHRSVSWYQQTPGQGLQFLFEYFSETQRNKGNFPGRFSGRQFSNSRSEMNVSTLELGDSALYLCASSIQGTEAFFGQGTRLTVV.

The rearrangement uses TRBV10-2 and TRBJ1-2, with 11 bases identical to TRBD1. This CDR3 spans 16 amino acids. V lost 2 bases and J lost 8; bases outside the gene matches: 10. The germline V gene encodes CDR1 WSHSY and CDR2 SAAADI. CDR3 in amino acids: CASSEGQGARLQGYTF. The DNA of the CDR3 is TGCGCCAGCAGTGAGGGACAGGGGGCGCGTCTTCAGGGCTACACCTTC.

V is TRBV7-2 and J is TRBJ1-5; 7 bases fit TRBD1. Per germline, CDR1 SGHTA and CDR2 FQGNSA. The CDR3 covers 14 residues. The V and J ends lost 4 bases and 3 bases, in that order; junction bases with no gene match: 3. This CDR3 reads CASSSTGINQPQHF. CDR3 DNA: TGTGCCAGCAGCTCGACAGGGATCAATCAGCCCCAGCATTTT.